This T cell receptor (beta chain) originates from a study of T cells in Graves' hyperthyroidism and ophthalmopathy. Hyperthyroidism, newly diagnosed and lasting under 2 months, affected patients aged 18 to 65. Together with thyroid ultrasound, orbital computed tomography, serum thyroxine and TRAb, clinical symptoms were used for diagnoses. This clonotype was seen a handful of times. Regions amplified from RNA transcripts were the TCR beta CDR3 regions. During a first-round RT-PCR of the TCR CDR3, the HTBI primer set was used. MiXCR was run by TCRdb on the multiplex PCR reads, yielding one entry per CDR3 protein. The sample consists of some 300,000 distinct CDR3 sequences, approximately 14% of them appearing once. Losses at the gene ends were 1 base for V and 4 bases for J; bases not matched to a gene: 14. The germline CDR1 and CDR2 sequences are SGHKS and YYEKEE (reference sequence). The CDR3 runs to 18 residues.

The chain joins TRBV5-5 to TRBJ2-1; TRBD2 matches 7 bases. This sequence originates from a woman aged 40 to 49 with Graves' hyperthyroidism. Sequencing used blood. This CDR3 is CASSLLPGGGPSYNEQFF. The CDR3 DNA sequence: TGTGCCAGCAGCTTGCTGCCGGGGGGAGGGCCTTCTTACAATGAGCAGTTCTTC.